A selection of T cell receptor beta chains follows, all from one sample in a study of blood T cell repertoires in COVID-19. TCRdb keeps only in-frame clones here, not all; method: immunoSEQ multiplex PCR. The sample shows around 330,000 clones, approximately 91% of them seen only once. Source material: PBMCs or T cells enriched from blood (not recorded which). These receptors originate from a man aged 55 to 70 who had recovered from COVID-19. Each CDR3 is given without its conserved first and last residue. Each record gives: CDR3 length, clone size, V gene, CDR3 protein. Size is omitted from some rows. Given values are once, few, many or a class for expanded clones.

12 . TRBV7-8 ASSSGQGATEQF
11 . TRBV14 ASSRLVNTEAF
11 . TRBV20-1 SASGPINSPLH
12 many TRBV18 ASSPSGTNYEQY
11 . TRBV7-2 ASSLGQGYGYT
15 once TRBV27 ASSLRDPGRTGYGYT
11 once TRBV7-9 ASSLSQNSPLH
13 once TRBV5-1 ASSRSDRRIDGYT
13 . TRBV28 ASSLQGARTQPQH
14 once TRBV28 ASSIMTVPWTDTQY
13 . TRBV3-1/TRBV3-2 ASSQDWSGTDTQY
12 . TRBV10-3 AISSLAASNEQF
12 few TRBV11-2 ASSLSQGTGELF
15 . TRBV4-2 ASSQDVTGGGSDTQY
15 . TRBV19 ASSLEGHQSSGNTIY
15 . TRBV11-2 ASSLALTGTRVDTQY
13 once TRBV7-2 ASSLQREVTGELF
11 . TRBV28 ASTTDSNQPQH
12 . TRBV18 ASSPPLRGTEAF
14 . TRBV18 ASSPSGGPGGNEQF
12 . TRBV5-6 ASTPRQTNYGYT
10 . TRBV6-5 ASSPSNYGYT
14 . TRBV21-1 ASSKRTDPPGQVQF
11 . TRBV29-1 SVVGQANTEAF
13 . TRBV6-4 ASRPGTGSNEKLF
20 . TRBV30 AWSVFRSGSEGAISYNSPLH
14 . TRBV24-1 ATSDPDFAYNQPQH
12 few TRBV9 ASDRQGLGTEAF
11 . TRBV2 ASSDLRGGEAF
12 . TRBV5-4 ASRPDRGTDTQY
11 . TRBV5-1 ASSEVPGDTQY
14 . TRBV10-3 AISESGRGTGNTIY
13 . TRBV18 ASSPVVVSNYGYT
12 . TRBV19 ASSPDGQGRAAF
12 . TRBV27 ASRDIGDTGELF
14 . TRBV18 ASSPPERRPLDEQF
12 . TRBV6-6 ASTGGVEGTEAF
12 . TRBV7-2 ASSLSGQNYGYT
14 . TRBV7-2 ASSLSGGQVYNEQF
11 . TRBV28 ASRSGSSYEQY
12 . TRBV18 ASSPDTVTYEQY
11 . TRBV5-6 ASSLQGTYEQY
14 . TRBV28 ASSFGGEEVGNGYT
13 . TRBV28 ASRPDRDVNEKLF